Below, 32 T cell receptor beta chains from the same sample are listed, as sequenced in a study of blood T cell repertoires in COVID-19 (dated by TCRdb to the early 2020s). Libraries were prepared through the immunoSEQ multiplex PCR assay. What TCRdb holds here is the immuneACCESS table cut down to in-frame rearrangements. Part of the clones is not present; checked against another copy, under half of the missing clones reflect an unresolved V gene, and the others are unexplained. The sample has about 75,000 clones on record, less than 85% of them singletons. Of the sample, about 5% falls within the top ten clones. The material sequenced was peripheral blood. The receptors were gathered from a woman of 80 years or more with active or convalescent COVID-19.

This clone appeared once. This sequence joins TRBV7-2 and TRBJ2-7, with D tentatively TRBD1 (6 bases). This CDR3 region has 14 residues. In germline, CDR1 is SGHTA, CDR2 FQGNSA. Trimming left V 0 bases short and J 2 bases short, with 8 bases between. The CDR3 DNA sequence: TGTGCCAGCAGCTTAGCGCCAGGGGCCTACGAGCAGTACTTC. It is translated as CASSLAPGAYEQYF.

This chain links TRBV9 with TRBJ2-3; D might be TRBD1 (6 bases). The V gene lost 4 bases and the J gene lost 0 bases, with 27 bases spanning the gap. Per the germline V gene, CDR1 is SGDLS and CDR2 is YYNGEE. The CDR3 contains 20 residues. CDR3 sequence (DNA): TGTGCCAGCAGCCCGAACCGGGACACCCACGTCACTGCTAGCACAGATACGCAGTATTTT. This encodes CASSPNRDTHVTASTDTQYF. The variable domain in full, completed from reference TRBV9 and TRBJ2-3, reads DSGVTQTPKHLITATGQRVTLRCSPRSGDLSVYWYQQSLDQGLQFLIQYYNGEERAKGNILERFSAQQFPDLHSELNLSSLELGDSALYFCASSPNRDTHVTASTDTQYFGPGTRLTVL.

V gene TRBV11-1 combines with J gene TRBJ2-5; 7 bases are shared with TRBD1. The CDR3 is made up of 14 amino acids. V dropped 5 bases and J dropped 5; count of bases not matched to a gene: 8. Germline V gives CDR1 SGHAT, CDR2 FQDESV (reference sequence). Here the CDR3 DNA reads TGTGCCAGCAGCCGACAGGGTTCCCGGGAGACCCAGTACTTC. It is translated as CASSRQGSRETQYF.

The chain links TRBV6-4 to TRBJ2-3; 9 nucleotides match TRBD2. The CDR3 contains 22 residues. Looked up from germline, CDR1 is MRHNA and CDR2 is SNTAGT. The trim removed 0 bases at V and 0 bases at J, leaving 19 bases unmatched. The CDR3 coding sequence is TGTGCCAGCAGTGACTCGAAATCGAGTCCGGCTAGCGGGATCTCAAGCACAGATACGCAGTATTTT. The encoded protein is CASSDSKSSPASGISSTDTQYF.

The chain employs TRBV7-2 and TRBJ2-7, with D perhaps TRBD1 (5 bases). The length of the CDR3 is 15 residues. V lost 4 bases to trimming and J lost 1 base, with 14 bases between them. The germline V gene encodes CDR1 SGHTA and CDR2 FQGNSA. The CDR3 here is CASSSVAAGSYEQYF. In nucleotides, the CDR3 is TGTGCCAGCAGCTCCGTCGCGGCAGGGTCCTACGAGCAGTACTTC.

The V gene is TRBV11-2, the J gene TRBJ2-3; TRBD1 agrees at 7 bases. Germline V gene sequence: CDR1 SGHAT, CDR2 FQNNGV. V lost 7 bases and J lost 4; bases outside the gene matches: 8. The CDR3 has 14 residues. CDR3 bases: TGTGCCAGCAAGAACCTAGGGGGCGCAGATACGCAGTATTTT. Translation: CASKNLGGADTQYF.

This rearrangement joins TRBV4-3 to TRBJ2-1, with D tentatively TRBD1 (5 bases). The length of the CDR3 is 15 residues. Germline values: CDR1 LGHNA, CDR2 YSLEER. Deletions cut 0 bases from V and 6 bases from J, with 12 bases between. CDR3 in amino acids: CASSQERNRGNEQFF. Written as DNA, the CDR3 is TGCGCCAGCAGCCAAGAACGGAATAGGGGCAATGAGCAGTTCTTC.

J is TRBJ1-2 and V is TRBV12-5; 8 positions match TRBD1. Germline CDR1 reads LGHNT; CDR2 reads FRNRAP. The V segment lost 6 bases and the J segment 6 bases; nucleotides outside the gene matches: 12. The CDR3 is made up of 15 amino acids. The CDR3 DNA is TGTGCTAGTGGGAACCCGGACAGGGCGATTAATGGCTACACCTTC. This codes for CASGNPDRAINGYTF.

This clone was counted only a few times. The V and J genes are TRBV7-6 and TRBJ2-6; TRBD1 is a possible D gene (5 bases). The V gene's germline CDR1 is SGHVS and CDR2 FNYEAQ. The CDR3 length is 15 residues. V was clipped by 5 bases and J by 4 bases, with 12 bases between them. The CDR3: CASSGSRAGANVLTF. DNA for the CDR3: TGTGCCAGCAGCGGATCCAGGGCCGGGGCCAACGTCCTGACTTTC.

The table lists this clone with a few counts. The CDR3 sequence: CASSPRTASGTGELFF. CDR3 DNA sequence: TGTGCCAGCTCACCCCGGACAGCCTCGGGTACCGGGGAGCTGTTTTTT. This chain uses TRBV18 with TRBJ2-2, with D possibly being TRBD1 (6 bases). The germline gives CDR1 KGHSH, CDR2 LQKENI. Deletions cut 3 bases from V and 5 bases from J, with 16 bases between. The CDR3 sequence is 16 residues long.

The CDR3 loop is CASSYPGQGIRETQYF. As DNA, the CDR3 is TGTGCCAGCAGTTACCCGGGACAGGGGATCCGGGAGACCCAGTACTTC. The chain uses TRBV28 and TRBJ2-5, with TRBD1 matching 10 bases. The CDR3 extends over 16 amino acids. From germline, CDR1 is MDHEN and CDR2 SYDVKM. With 4 bases clipped from V and 5 bases from J, the junction kept 10 bases outside the gene matches.

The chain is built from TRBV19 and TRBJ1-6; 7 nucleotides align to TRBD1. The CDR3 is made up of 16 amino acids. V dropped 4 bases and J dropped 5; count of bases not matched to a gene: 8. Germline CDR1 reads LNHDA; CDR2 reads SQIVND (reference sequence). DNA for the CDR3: TGTGCCAGTAGTACCCTAGGGGGCATGAATAATTCACCCCTCCACTTT. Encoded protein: CASSTLGGMNNSPLHF.

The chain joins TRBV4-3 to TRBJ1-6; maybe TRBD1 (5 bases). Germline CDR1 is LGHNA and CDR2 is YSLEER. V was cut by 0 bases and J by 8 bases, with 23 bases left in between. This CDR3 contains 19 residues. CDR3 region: CASSQDLGFGGEFDSPLHF. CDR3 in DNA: TGCGCCAGCAGCCAAGATTTGGGATTCGGGGGGGAATTTGATTCACCCCTCCACTTT.

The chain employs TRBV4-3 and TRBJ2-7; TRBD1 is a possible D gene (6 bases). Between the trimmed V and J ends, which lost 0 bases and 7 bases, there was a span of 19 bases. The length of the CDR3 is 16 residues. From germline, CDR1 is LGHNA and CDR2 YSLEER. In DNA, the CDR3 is TGCGCCAGCAGCCAAGATGGGAGAACAGGGCGAAGGGAGCAGTACTTC. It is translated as CASSQDGRTGRREQYF.

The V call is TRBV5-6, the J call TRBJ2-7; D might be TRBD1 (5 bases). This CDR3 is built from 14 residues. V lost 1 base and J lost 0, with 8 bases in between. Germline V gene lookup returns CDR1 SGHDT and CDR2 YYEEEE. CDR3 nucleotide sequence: TGTGCCAGCAGCTTGTACAGGAGCTCCTACGAGCAGTACTTC. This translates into CASSLYRSSYEQYF. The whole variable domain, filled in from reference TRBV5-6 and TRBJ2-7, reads DAGVTQSPTHLIKTRGQQVTLRCSPKSGHDTVSWYQQALGQGPQFIFQYYEEEERQRGNFPDRFSGHQFPNYSSELNVNALLLGDSALYLCASSLYRSSYEQYFGPGTRLTVT.

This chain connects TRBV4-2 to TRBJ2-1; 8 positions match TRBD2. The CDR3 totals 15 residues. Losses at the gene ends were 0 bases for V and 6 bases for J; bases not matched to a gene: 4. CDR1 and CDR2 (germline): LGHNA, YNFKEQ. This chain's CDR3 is CASSQDFGLANEQFF. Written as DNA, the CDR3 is TGTGCCAGCAGCCAAGATTTCGGACTAGCCAATGAGCAGTTCTTC.

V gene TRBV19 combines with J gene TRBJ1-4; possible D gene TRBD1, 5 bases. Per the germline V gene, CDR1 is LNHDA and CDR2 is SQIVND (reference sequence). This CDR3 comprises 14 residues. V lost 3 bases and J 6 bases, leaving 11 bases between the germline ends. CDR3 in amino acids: CASSIGQGYEKLFF. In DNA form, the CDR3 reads TGTGCCAGTAGTATTGGTCAGGGATATGAAAAACTGTTTTTT.

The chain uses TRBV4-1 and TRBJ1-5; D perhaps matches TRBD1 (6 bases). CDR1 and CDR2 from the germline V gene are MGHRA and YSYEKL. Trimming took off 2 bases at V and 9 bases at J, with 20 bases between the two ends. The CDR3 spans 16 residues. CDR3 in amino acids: CASSQTLGGPIWPQHF. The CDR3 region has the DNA TGCGCCAGCAGCCAAACTCTTGGGGGCCCAATCTGGCCCCAGCATTTT.

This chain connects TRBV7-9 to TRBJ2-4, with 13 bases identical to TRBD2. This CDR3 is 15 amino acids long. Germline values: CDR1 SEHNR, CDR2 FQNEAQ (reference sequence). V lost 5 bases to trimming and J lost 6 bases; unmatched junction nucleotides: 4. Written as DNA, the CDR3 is TGTGCCAGCAGCACCAGACTAGCGGGGGGAAACATTCAGTACTTC. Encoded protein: CASSTRLAGGNIQYF.

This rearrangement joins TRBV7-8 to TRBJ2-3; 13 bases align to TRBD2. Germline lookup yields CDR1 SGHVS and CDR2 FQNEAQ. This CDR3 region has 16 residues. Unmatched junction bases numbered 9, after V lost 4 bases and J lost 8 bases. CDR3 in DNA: TGTGCCAGCAGCTCCGGACTAGCGGGGGTCAAAGCTACGCAGTATTTT. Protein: CASSSGLAGVKATQYF.

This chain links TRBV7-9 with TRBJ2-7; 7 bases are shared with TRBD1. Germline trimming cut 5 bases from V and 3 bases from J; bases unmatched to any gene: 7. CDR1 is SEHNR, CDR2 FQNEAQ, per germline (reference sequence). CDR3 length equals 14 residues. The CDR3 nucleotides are TGTGCCAGCAGCAGTACTACAGGGGACTACGAGCAGTACTTC. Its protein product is CASSSTTGDYEQYF.

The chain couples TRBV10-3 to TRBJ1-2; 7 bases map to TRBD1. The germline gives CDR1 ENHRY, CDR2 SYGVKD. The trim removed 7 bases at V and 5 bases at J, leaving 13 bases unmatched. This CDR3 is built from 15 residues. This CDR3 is CAIKAAGGVSYGYTF. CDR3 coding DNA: TGTGCCATCAAGGCGGCAGGGGGAGTCAGTTATGGCTACACCTTC.

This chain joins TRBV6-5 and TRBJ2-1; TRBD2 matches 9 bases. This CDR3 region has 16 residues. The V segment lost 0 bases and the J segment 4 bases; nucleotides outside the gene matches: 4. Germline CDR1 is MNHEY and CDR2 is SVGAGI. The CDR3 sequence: CASSYSGGRGYNEQFF. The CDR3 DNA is TGTGCCAGCAGTTACTCAGGCGGGAGGGGGTACAATGAGCAGTTCTTC.

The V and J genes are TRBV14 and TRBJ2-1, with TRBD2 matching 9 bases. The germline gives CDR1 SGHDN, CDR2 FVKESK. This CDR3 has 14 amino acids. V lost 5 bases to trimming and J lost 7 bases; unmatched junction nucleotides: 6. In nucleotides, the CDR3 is TGTGCCAGCAGCAGACTAGCGGCAGGGAATGAGCAGTTCTTC. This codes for CASSRLAAGNEQFF.

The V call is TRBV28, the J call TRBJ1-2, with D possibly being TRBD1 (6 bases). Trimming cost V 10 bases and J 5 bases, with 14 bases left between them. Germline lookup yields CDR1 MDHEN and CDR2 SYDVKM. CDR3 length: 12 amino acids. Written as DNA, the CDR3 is TGTGCCATAAAAATTACAGGGTATGGCTACACCTTC. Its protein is CAIKITGYGYTF.

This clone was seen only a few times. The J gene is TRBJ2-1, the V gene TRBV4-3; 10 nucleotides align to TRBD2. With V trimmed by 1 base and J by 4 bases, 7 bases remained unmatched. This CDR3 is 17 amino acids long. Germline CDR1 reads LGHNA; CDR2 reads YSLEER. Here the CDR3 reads CASSQGYSGRRYNEQFF. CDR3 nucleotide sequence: TGCGCCAGCAGCCAAGGCTATAGCGGGAGGAGGTACAATGAGCAGTTCTTC.

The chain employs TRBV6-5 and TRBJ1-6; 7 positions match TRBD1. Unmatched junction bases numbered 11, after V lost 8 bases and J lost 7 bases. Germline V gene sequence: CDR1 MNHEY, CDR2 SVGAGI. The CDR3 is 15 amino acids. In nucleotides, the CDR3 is TGTGCCAGCCAATCCCCGGGACAGAGGAATTCACCCCTCCACTTT. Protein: CASQSPGQRNSPLHF.

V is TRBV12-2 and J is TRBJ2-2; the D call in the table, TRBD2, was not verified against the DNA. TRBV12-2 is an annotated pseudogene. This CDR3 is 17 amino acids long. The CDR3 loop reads CASRLLAGGASNGELFF. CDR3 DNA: TGTGCAAGTCGCTTGCTAGCGGGGGGTGCATCAAACGGGGAGCTGTTTTTT.

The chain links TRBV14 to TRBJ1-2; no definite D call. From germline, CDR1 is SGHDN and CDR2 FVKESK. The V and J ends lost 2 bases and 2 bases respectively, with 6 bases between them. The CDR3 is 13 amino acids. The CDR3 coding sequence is TGTGCCAGCAGCCAAAGAGGGAACTATGGCTACACCTTC. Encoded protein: CASSQRGNYGYTF.

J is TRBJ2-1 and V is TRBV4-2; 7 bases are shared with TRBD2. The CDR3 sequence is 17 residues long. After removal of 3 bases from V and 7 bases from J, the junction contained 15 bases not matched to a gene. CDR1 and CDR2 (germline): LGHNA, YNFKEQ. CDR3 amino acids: CASSHRLSTGGKNEQFF. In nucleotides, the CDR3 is TGTGCCAGCAGCCATCGACTGAGTACGGGAGGAAAGAATGAGCAGTTCTTC.

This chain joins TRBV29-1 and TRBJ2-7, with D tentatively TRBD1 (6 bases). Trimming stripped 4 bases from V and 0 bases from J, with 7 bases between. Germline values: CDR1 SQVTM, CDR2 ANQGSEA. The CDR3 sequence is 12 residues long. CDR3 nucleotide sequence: TGCAGCGTTGCCAGGGGCTCCTACGAGCAGTACTTC. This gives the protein CSVARGSYEQYF.

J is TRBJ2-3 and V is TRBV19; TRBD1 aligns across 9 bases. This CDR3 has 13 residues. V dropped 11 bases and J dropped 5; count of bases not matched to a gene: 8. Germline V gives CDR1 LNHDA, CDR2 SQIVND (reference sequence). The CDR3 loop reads CALWDREIDTQYF. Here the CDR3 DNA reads TGTGCCTTGTGGGACAGGGAGATAGATACGCAGTATTTT.